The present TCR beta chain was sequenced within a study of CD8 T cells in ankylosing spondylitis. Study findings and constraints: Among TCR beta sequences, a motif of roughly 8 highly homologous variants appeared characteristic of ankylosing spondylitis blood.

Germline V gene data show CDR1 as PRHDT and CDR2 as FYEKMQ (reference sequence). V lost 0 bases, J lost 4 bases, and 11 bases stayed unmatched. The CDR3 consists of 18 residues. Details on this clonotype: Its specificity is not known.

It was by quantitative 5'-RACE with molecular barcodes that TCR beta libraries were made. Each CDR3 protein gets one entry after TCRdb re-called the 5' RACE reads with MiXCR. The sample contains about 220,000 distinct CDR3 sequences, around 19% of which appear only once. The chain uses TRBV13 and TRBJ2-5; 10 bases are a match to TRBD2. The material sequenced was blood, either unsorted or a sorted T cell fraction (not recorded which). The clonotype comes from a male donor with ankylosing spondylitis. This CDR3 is CASSLGLTLAGVGETQYF. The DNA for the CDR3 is TGTGCCAGCAGCTTAGGCCTAACGCTAGCGGGAGTTGGAGAGACCCAGTACTTC.